Below, 26 T cell receptor beta chains from the same sample are listed, as sequenced in a study of blood T cell repertoires in COVID-19. Profiled with immunoSEQ multiplex PCR; TCRdb holds only in-frame clones, not every one. The sample has 150,000 to 200,000 clones; 76% are singletons. The sample was PBMCs or T cells enriched from blood (not recorded which). All receptors come from a woman aged 50 to 65 with acute COVID-19.

The chain links TRBV2 to TRBJ1-2; 9 nucleotides match TRBD1. The V gene end was trimmed by 6 bases and the J gene end by 7 bases; junction bases not matched to a gene: 9. CDR1 is SNHLY, CDR2 FYNNEI, per germline. The length of the CDR3 is 14 residues. CDR3 residues: CASREDRGMFGYTF. The CDR3 DNA is TGTGCCAGCAGGGAGGACAGGGGAATGTTTGGCTACACCTTC.

V and J are TRBV14 and TRBJ1-5; 9 bases match TRBD1. CDR1 and CDR2 from the germline V gene are SGHDN and FVKESK. The J segment lost 6 bases and the V segment lost 4 bases, leaving 4 bases of the junction unmatched. This CDR3 region has 14 residues. The CDR3 bases are TGTGCCAGCAGCCTACAGGGGGCAGGTCAGCCCCAGCATTTT. Its translation is CASSLQGAGQPQHF.

The chain has TRBV19 and TRBJ2-5; the match to TRBD2 covers 11 bases. This CDR3 comprises 20 residues. V trimming: 8 bases; J trimming: 2 bases; junction bases outside the gene matches: 22. The germline V gene encodes CDR1 LNHDA and CDR2 SQIVND (reference sequence). CDR3 protein: CASSHKDRLLAGGRQETQYF. The CDR3 DNA is TGTGCCAGTTCCCATAAGGACAGACTGCTAGCGGGGGGACGACAAGAGACCCAGTACTTC. Filled out from reference TRBV19 and TRBJ2-5, the complete variable domain reads DGGITQSPKYLFRKEGQNVTLSCEQNLNHDAMYWYRQDPGQGLRLIYYSQIVNDFQKGDIAEGYSVSREKKESFPLTVTSAQKNPTAFYLCASSHKDRLLAGGRQETQYFGPGTRLLVL.

V gene TRBV19 combines with J gene TRBJ2-5; tentative D call: TRBD1 (5 bases). CDR1 is LNHDA and CDR2 is SQIVND in the germline V gene (reference sequence). The germline V and J ends were trimmed by 4 bases and 8 bases, with 8 bases remaining between them. The CDR3 has 11 amino acids. The CDR3 bases are TGTGCCAGTAGTACAAGGGGCACCCAGTACTTC. It codes for CASSTRGTQYF.

The CDR3 DNA follows: TGTGCCAGCAGCCCCGACAGGGACGATGGCTACACCTTC. Its translation is CASSPDRDDGYTF. This rearrangement joins TRBV7-9 to TRBJ1-2; 7 bases line up with TRBD1. After removal of 5 bases from V and 6 bases from J, the junction contained 6 bases not matched to a gene. The CDR3 consists of 13 residues. The germline V gene has CDR1 SEHNR and CDR2 FQNEAQ (reference sequence).

This clone was found a few times. The CDR3 loop reads CASSLNQGGSGANVLTF. CDR3 nucleotides: TGCGCCAGCAGCTTGAACCAGGGCGGCTCTGGGGCCAACGTCCTGACTTTC. The chain carries TRBV5-1 and TRBJ2-6; TRBD1 is a possible D gene (5 bases). Germline V CDR1 and CDR2: SGHRS, YFSETQ. V lost 1 base to trimming and J lost 0 bases, with 11 bases between them. CDR3 length equals 17 residues.

This chain connects TRBV7-6 to TRBJ2-5; D possibly corresponds to TRBD2 (5 bases). This CDR3 contains 17 residues. The germline V gene has CDR1 SGHVS and CDR2 FNYEAQ. V lost 0 bases and J lost 3, with 17 bases in between. The CDR3 protein is CASSLAVGKSAEETQYF. The CDR3 coding sequence is TGTGCCAGCAGCTTAGCGGTCGGGAAGTCGGCGGAAGAGACCCAGTACTTC.

This clone was picked up one time. The chain employs TRBV5-1 and TRBJ1-1; 9 bases map to TRBD1. V shed 4 bases and J 3 bases; nucleotides not matched to a gene: 13. Per germline, CDR1 SGHRS and CDR2 YFSETQ. This CDR3 contains 17 residues. CDR3 in amino acids: CASSPVGGQGAYTEAFF. CDR3 DNA sequence: TGCGCCAGCAGCCCGGTGGGGGGACAGGGCGCGTACACTGAAGCTTTCTTT.

This CDR3 reads CASKKLQNPNYGYTF. The CDR3 DNA sequence: TGTGCCAGCAAAAAGCTCCAAAATCCTAACTATGGCTACACCTTC. The V and J genes are TRBV2 and TRBJ1-2, with no clear D. The germline V gene has CDR1 SNHLY and CDR2 FYNNEI. This CDR3 has 15 residues. The V and J ends lost 7 bases and 0 bases respectively, with 15 bases between them.

The chain joins TRBV2 to TRBJ1-5, with 10 positions matching TRBD1. V dropped 2 bases and J dropped 4; count of bases not matched to a gene: 8. The CDR3 totals 17 residues. Per the germline V gene, CDR1 is SNHLY and CDR2 is FYNNEI. CDR3 loop: CASSEFRDRGRNQPQHF. The DNA for the CDR3 is TGTGCCAGCAGTGAATTCCGGGACAGGGGTAGGAATCAGCCCCAGCATTTT.

This clone has only a few counts. The V call is TRBV10-3, the J call TRBJ1-4; weak D call: TRBD1 (5 bases). Germline values: CDR1 ENHRY, CDR2 SYGVKD. CDR3 length: 13 amino acids. Trimming left V 0 bases short and J 13 bases short, with 12 bases between. For the CDR3, the DNA is TGTGCCATCAGTGAGTCGACCGGGGGGAGACTGTTTTTT. It encodes CAISESTGGRLFF.

The chain has TRBV5-1 and TRBJ1-1, with TRBD1 matching over 11 bases. CDR3 size: 14 residues. Per germline, CDR1 SGHRS and CDR2 YFSETQ. V was clipped by 4 bases and J by 7 bases; unmatched bases: 6. The CDR3 nucleotides are TGCGCCAGCAGCGCCGGGACAGGGGGTGGTGAAGCTTTCTTT. Amino acids: CASSAGTGGGEAFF.

The V and J genes are TRBV5-5 and TRBJ2-7; D ambiguous. The germline CDR1 and CDR2 sequences are SGHKS and YYEKEE (reference sequence). The CDR3 extends over 13 amino acids. Between the trimmed V and J ends, which lost 4 bases and 7 bases, there was a span of 15 bases. In DNA form, the CDR3 reads TGTGCCAGCAGCCCCCATGAGGTTAGGGAGCAGTACGTC. Amino acid sequence: CASSPHEVREQYV.

The gene calls are TRBV28 and TRBJ2-2; D ambiguous. V was trimmed by 3 bases and J by 6 bases, leaving 8 bases between them. Germline V CDR1 and CDR2: MDHEN, SYDVKM. This CDR3 is 13 amino acids long. CDR3 bases: TGTGCCAGCAGTTTCTTTTCCTCCGGGGAGCTGTTTTTT. It translates to CASSFFSSGELFF. Filled out from reference TRBV28 and TRBJ2-2, the complete variable domain reads DVKVTQSSRYLVKRTGEKVFLECVQDMDHENMFWYRQDPGLGLRLIYFSYDVKMKEKGDIPEGYSVSREKKERFSLILESASTNQTSMYLCASSFFSSGELFFGEGSRLTVL.

The genes are TRBV28 and TRBJ1-5, with a tentative D call TRBD1 (5 bases). This CDR3 is built from 13 residues. Germline lookup yields CDR1 MDHEN and CDR2 SYDVKM. Trimming stripped 2 bases from V and 7 bases from J, with 9 bases between. This CDR3 is CASSLLTAQPQHF. DNA for the CDR3: TGTGCCAGCAGTTTACTGACAGCCCAGCCCCAGCATTTT.

The CDR3 protein is CASSLRPPTGGNSPLHF. CDR3 coding DNA: TGCGCCAGCAGCCTCAGACCCCCGACAGGGGGGAATTCACCCCTCCACTTT. The V gene is TRBV4-1, the J gene TRBJ1-6; TRBD1 matches 9 bases. The trim removed 4 bases at V and 7 bases at J, leaving 11 bases unmatched. The CDR3 loop spans 17 amino acids. Per the germline V gene, CDR1 is MGHRA and CDR2 is YSYEKL.

The chain links TRBV19 to TRBJ2-5; 7 nucleotides agree with TRBD2. There are 17 residues in the CDR3. V was pared by 0 bases and J by 9 bases, with 16 bases of the junction left unmatched. The germline gives CDR1 LNHDA, CDR2 SQIVND (reference sequence). The CDR3 DNA sequence: TGTGCCAGTAGTATAGATCTCGTGCGGGGGAAAGGAAAGGCCCAGTACTTC. Translated, it gives CASSIDLVRGKGKAQYF.

This clone was recorded once. The CDR3 loop is CASSRDRITGELFF. As DNA, the CDR3 is TGTGCCAGCAGCCGCGACAGAATCACCGGGGAGCTGTTTTTT. This sequence joins TRBV3-1 (or the pseudogene TRBV3-2) and TRBJ2-2, with D possibly being TRBD1 (5 bases). This CDR3 spans 14 amino acids. V lost 4 bases to trimming and J lost 4 bases, with 10 bases between them. The germline V gene has CDR1 LGHDT and CDR2 YNNKEL (reference sequence).

This clone was observed a single time. CDR3 residues: CASSSGQGLSPLHF. Written as DNA, the CDR3 is TGTGCCAGCAGTTCCGGACAGGGTTTATCACCCCTCCACTTT. The chain carries TRBV2 and TRBJ1-6, with 8 bases that match TRBD1. Germline CDR1 and CDR2: SNHLY and FYNNEI. There are 14 residues in the CDR3. V gave up 5 bases and J gave up 10 bases; unmatched junction bases: 7.

V gene TRBV7-9 combines with J gene TRBJ2-3, with a weak D call TRBD1 (5 bases). V lost 2 bases and J 8 bases, leaving 14 bases between the germline ends. The CDR3 consists of 14 residues. Per germline, CDR1 SEHNR and CDR2 FQNEAQ (reference sequence). CDR3 sequence: CASSLSLGRGTQYF. The CDR3 nucleotides read TGTGCCAGCAGCTTAAGTCTTGGAAGGGGTACGCAGTATTTT.

The chain recombines TRBV6-4 with TRBJ2-3; 13 nucleotides align to TRBD2. J was trimmed by 4 bases and V by 5 bases; bases with no gene match: 3. CDR3 length: 15 residues. The germline CDR1 and CDR2 sequences are MRHNA and SNTAGT. CDR3 residues: CASSLTSGGADTQYF. The CDR3 DNA sequence: TGTGCCAGCAGTCTCACTAGCGGGGGGGCAGATACGCAGTATTTT.

This chain connects TRBV19 to TRBJ1-2; D gene unclear. The CDR3 contains 13 residues. CDR1 and CDR2 from the germline V gene are LNHDA and SQIVND (reference sequence). V dropped 6 bases and J dropped 0 bases, with 8 bases sitting between them. This CDR3 reads CASRGVANYGYTF. The CDR3, as DNA: TGTGCCAGTAGGGGCGTAGCTAACTATGGCTACACCTTC.

This clone occurred a few times. The chain couples TRBV18 to TRBJ1-1; the match to TRBD1 covers 9 bases. The CDR3 sequence is 15 residues long. From germline, CDR1 is KGHSH and CDR2 LQKENI. After removal of 6 bases from V and 0 bases from J, the junction contained 5 bases not matched to a gene. For the CDR3, the DNA is TGTGCCAGCTCCCAGGGACAGGGTATGAACACTGAAGCTTTCTTT. Encoded protein: CASSQGQGMNTEAFF.

The J gene is TRBJ2-7, the V gene TRBV2; TRBD2 agrees at 8 bases. The CDR3 is 12 residues long. Germline CDR1 is SNHLY and CDR2 is FYNNEI. Trimming cost V 8 bases and J 7 bases; bases outside gene matches: 7. CDR3 in DNA: TGTGCCAGCCGGGAGGGGCGTGGGGAGCAGTACGTC. This translates into CASREGRGEQYV.

The V call is TRBV5-6, the J call TRBJ2-3, with 8 bases aligning to TRBD1. Germline V CDR1 and CDR2: SGHDT, YYEEEE. V trimming: 3 bases; J trimming: 4 bases; junction bases outside the gene matches: 4. The CDR3 is 14 amino acids. CDR3 sequence (DNA): TGTGCCAGCAGCTGGGACAGGAAGGCAGATACGCAGTATTTT. This sequence encodes CASSWDRKADTQYF.

This chain links TRBV7-8 with TRBJ2-6, with D tentatively TRBD1 (6 bases). The CDR3 contains 18 residues. Germline V CDR1 and CDR2: SGHVS, FQNEAQ. The V and J ends lost 5 bases and 0 bases respectively, with 17 bases between them. The chain's CDR3 is CASSVSRGPISGANVLTF. DNA of the CDR3: TGTGCCAGCAGCGTGAGCAGGGGCCCCATCTCTGGGGCCAACGTCCTGACTTTC. Complete variable domain (other parts from reference TRBV7-8 and TRBJ2-6): GAGVSQSPRYKVAKRGQDVALRCDPISGHVSLFWYQQALGQGPEFLTYFQNEAQLDKSGLPSDRFFAERPEGSVSTLKIQRTQQEDSAVYLCASSVSRGPISGANVLTFGAGSRLTVL.